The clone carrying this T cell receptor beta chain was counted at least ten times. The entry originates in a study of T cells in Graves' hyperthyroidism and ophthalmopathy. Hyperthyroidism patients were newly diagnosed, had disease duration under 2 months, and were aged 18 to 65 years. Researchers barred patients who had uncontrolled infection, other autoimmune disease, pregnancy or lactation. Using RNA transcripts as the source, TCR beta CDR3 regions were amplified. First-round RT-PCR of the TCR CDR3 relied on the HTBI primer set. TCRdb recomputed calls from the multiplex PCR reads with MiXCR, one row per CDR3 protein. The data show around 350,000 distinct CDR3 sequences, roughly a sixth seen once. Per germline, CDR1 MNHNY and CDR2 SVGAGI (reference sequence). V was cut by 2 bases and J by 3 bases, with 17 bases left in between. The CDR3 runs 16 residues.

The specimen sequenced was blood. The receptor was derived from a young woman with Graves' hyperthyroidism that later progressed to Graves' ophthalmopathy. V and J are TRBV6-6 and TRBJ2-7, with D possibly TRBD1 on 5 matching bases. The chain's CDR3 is CASSYGALPPHYEQYF. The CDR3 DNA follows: TGTGCCAGCAGTTACGGGGCCCTTCCCCCCCACTACGAGCAGTACTTC.